The entry that follows covers one TCR beta chain sequence. This entry comes from a study of blood T cell repertoires in COVID-19. Clones were read by immunoSEQ multiplex PCR, and TCRdb kept only the in-frame ones, dropping some. The sample yields 300,000 to 400,000 clones, about 93% seen once. The CDR3 runs to 14 residues. Germline V gene lookup returns CDR1 LNHDA and CDR2 SQIVND (reference sequence). Trimming took 6 bases from V and 4 from J, leaving 13 bases between them. Material: peripheral blood. This clonotype was obtained from a woman between 18 and 29 years old who had recovered from COVID-19. The J gene is TRBJ1-3, the V gene TRBV19; D unclear. CDR3 protein: CASRGHSKGNTIYF. The CDR3 DNA sequence: TGTGCCAGTAGAGGCCACAGCAAGGGAAACACCATATATTTT.